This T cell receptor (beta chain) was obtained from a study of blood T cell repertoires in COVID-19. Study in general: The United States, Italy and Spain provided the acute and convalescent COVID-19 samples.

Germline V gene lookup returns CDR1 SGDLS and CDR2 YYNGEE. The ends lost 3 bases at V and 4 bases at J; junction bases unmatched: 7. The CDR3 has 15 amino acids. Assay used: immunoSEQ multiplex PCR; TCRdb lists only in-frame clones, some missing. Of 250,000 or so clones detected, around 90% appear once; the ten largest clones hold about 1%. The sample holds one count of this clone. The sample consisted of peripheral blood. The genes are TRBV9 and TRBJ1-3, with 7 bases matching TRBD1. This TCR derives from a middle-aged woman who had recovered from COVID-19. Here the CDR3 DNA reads TGTGCCAGCAGCGCCACAGGGGTAGGGGGAAACACCATATATTTT. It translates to CASSATGVGGNTIYF.